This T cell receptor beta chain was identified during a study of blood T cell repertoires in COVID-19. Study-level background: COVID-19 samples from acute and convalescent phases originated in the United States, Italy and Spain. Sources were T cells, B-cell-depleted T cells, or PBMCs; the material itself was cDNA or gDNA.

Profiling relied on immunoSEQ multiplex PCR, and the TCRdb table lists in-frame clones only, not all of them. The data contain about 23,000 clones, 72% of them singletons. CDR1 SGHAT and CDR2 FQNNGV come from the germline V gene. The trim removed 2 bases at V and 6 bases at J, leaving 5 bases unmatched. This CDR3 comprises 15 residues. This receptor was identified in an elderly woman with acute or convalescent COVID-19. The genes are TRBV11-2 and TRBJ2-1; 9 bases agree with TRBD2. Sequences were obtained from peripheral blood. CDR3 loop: CASSLLLAGSNEQFF. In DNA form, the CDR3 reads TGTGCCAGCAGCTTACTACTAGCGGGTAGCAATGAGCAGTTCTTC.